Below are 32 T cell receptor beta chains sequenced from a single sample in a study of T cells in Graves' hyperthyroidism and ophthalmopathy. The source material, RNA transcripts, was used to amplify TCR beta CDR3 regions. The HTBI primer set was used in a first-round RT-PCR of the TCR CDR3. TCRdb passed the multiplex PCR reads through MiXCR, listing each CDR3 protein once. The sample carries just over 550,000 distinct CDR3 sequences, 35% to 55% recorded once. Sequencing was carried out using peripheral blood or thyroid tissue (not recorded which). These receptor sequences come from a woman aged 18-30 years with Graves' hyperthyroidism.

The chain's CDR3 is CASTQANTGELFF. The CDR3 bases are TGTGCCAGCACACAAGCGAACACCGGGGAGCTGTTTTTT. J is TRBJ2-2 and V is TRBV11-1; D gene uncertain. V gave up 7 bases and J gave up 0 bases, with 6 bases separating them. The CDR3 is made up of 13 amino acids. Germline values: CDR1 SGHAT, CDR2 FQDESV (reference sequence). Using reference TRBV11-1 and TRBJ2-2 for the parts outside the CDR3, the full variable domain is EAEVAQSPRYKITEKSQAVAFWCDPISGHATLYWYRQILGQGPELLVQFQDESVVDDSQLPKDRFSAERLKGVDSTLKIQPAELGDSAMYLCASTQANTGELFFGEGSRLTVL.

CDR3 nucleotide sequence: TGTGCCAGCAGCCAAGTGGACTTTTGGGGCGCGGACTATGGCTACACCTTC. This codes for CASSQVDFWGADYGYTF. V usage is TRBV14 and J usage is TRBJ1-2, with a tentative D call TRBD1 (5 bases). CDR3 size: 17 residues. CDR1 is SGHDN and CDR2 is FVKESK in the germline V gene. V lost 1 base, J lost 3 bases, and 18 bases lay in between.

A few counts support this clonotype. The rearrangement uses TRBV5-1 and TRBJ1-2; a possible D gene is TRBD1 (6 bases). There are 14 residues in the CDR3. Trimming removed 4 bases from V and 6 bases from J, with 16 bases in between. The germline V gene has CDR1 SGHRS and CDR2 YFSETQ. The CDR3, as DNA: TGCGCCAGCAGCCCGACGCAGGGGAAGGATGGCTACACCTTC. It translates to CASSPTQGKDGYTF.

A note on this clonotype: This may stem from a read error, because a much larger clone lies one nucleotide away. The chain joins TRBV5-5 to TRBJ2-7; TRBD2 matches at 9 bases. V shed 2 bases, J shed 0 bases, and the junction held 3 bases outside the gene matches. There are 15 residues in the CDR3. Germline loops: CDR1 SGHKS, CDR2 YYEKEE (reference sequence). The CDR3 sequence is CASSLASGTSYEQYF. In DNA form, the CDR3 reads TGTGCCAGCAGCTTAGCTAGCGGGACCTCCTACGAGCAGTACTTC.

The rearrangement links TRBV2 to TRBJ1-5, with D possibly being TRBD1 (6 bases). This CDR3 is built from 11 residues. Germline values: CDR1 SNHLY, CDR2 FYNNEI. Deletions cut 7 bases from V and 9 bases from J, with 10 bases between. CDR3 bases: TGTGCCAGCAACGGAGGGGGGCCCCAGCATTTT. It is translated as CASNGGGPQHF.

V and J are TRBV2 and TRBJ1-1; 8 bases map to TRBD1. J gave up 4 bases and V 6 bases, and 7 bases lay outside the gene matches. Germline CDR1 is SNHLY and CDR2 is FYNNEI. CDR3 length: 14 residues. The CDR3 sequence is CASSMPGQVTEAFF. CDR3 DNA: TGTGCCAGCAGCATGCCGGGACAGGTCACTGAAGCTTTCTTT.

V is TRBV24-1 and J is TRBJ2-5; D gene ambiguous. The end of the DNA fits TRBJ2-1 better, so the J call may be wrong. The CDR3 length is 12 residues. The germline CDR1 and CDR2 sequences are KGHDR and SFDVKD. CDR3 coding DNA: TGTGCCACCACGGATCCACTGAATGAGCAGTTCTTC. Amino acid sequence: CATTDPLNEQFF.

The rearrangement joins TRBV15 to TRBJ1-2; TRBD1 aligns across 10 bases. This CDR3 comprises 15 residues. Germline-derived CDR1 and CDR2 are LNHNV and YYDKDF (reference sequence). The J segment lost 3 bases and the V segment lost 3 bases, leaving 4 bases of the junction unmatched. The CDR3, as DNA: TGTGCCACCAGCAGCGACAGGGGGCTGGACTATGGCTACACCTTC. It is translated as CATSSDRGLDYGYTF.

This clonotype appeared once. The chain links TRBV20-1 to TRBJ2-5, with 7 nucleotides matching TRBD2. J was trimmed by 4 bases and V by 7 bases; bases with no gene match: 9. CDR1 and CDR2 from the germline V gene are DFQATT and SNEGSKA (reference sequence). The CDR3 is made up of 13 amino acids. The CDR3 DNA is TGCAGTGTTATGGGGGGGGTAGGAGAGACCCAGTACTTC. Translating it yields CSVMGGVGETQYF.

The chain is built from TRBV6-6 and TRBJ2-3; 8 bases are shared with TRBD2. This CDR3 spans 16 amino acids. V lost 5 bases, J lost 1 base, and 8 bases stayed unmatched. In germline, CDR1 is MNHNY, CDR2 SVGAGI (reference sequence). This CDR3 reads CASSPWGSGGTDTQYF. CDR3 nucleotide sequence: TGTGCCAGCAGTCCTTGGGGTAGCGGGGGCACAGATACGCAGTATTTT.

Details on this clonotype: An end of the junction does not agree with germline; a read error may underlie this. The V gene is TRBV27, the J gene TRBJ2-5, with a possible D match to TRBD1 (6 bases). The CDR3 loop spans 15 amino acids. Germline V lookup: CDR1 MNHEY, CDR2 SMNVEV (reference sequence). The CDR3 DNA follows: TGTGCCAGCAGTGCCATGACAGGTACCCAAGAGACCCAGTACTTT. Translation gives CASSAMTGTQETQYF.

As concerns this clonotype: One end of the junction does not line up with germline, which may come from a read error. This chain links TRBV7-9 with TRBJ2-6; 8 nucleotides match TRBD2. Germline assignment: CDR1 SEHNR and CDR2 FQNEAQ (reference sequence). The CDR3 is 13 residues long. The CDR3 DNA follows: TGTGCCAGCAGCTCGGGGGGGGTCAACGTCCTGACTTTC. This translates into CASSSGGVNVLTF.

The J gene is TRBJ1-1, the V gene TRBV20-1; D remains unclear. V lost 5 bases, J lost 1 base, and 14 bases lay in between. CDR1 is DFQATT, CDR2 SNEGSKA, per germline (reference sequence). The CDR3 covers 14 residues. This chain's CDR3 is CSALEAQKNTEAFF. CDR3 sequence (DNA): TGCAGTGCTTTGGAAGCTCAAAAGAACACTGAAGCTTTCTTT.

This chain joins TRBV15 and TRBJ1-4; tentative D call: TRBD1 (6 bases). V was clipped by 0 bases and J by 8 bases, with 16 bases between them. Germline loops: CDR1 LNHNV, CDR2 YYDKDF (reference sequence). The CDR3 sequence is 16 residues long. The CDR3 nucleotides read TGTGCCACCAGCAGAGATAATGGGGGCGCGGGAGAAAAACTGTTTTTT. Its translation: CATSRDNGGAGEKLFF. Full variable domain (missing parts from reference TRBV15 and TRBJ1-4): DAMVIQNPRYQVTQFGKPVTLSCSQTLNHNVMYWYQQKSSQAPKLLFHYYDKDFNNEADTPDNFQSRRPNTSFCFLDIRSPGLGDTAMYLCATSRDNGGAGEKLFFGSGTQLSVL.

This clonotype has a handful of counts. CDR3: CASSVGWGGNQPQHF. CDR3 bases: TGTGCCAGCAGCGTAGGATGGGGTGGCAATCAGCCCCAGCATTTT. J is TRBJ1-5 and V is TRBV9; D is uncertain. V lost 0 bases to trimming and J lost 2 bases, with 9 bases between them. CDR1 is SGDLS and CDR2 is YYNGEE in the germline V gene. The CDR3 runs 15 residues.

The chain is built from TRBV7-9 and TRBJ2-7; 10 nucleotides align to TRBD2. Germline trimming cut 6 bases from V and 5 bases from J; bases unmatched to any gene: 16. Looked up from germline, CDR1 is SEHNR and CDR2 is FQNEAQ (reference sequence). The CDR3 length is 17 residues. The CDR3 is CASSPGLAGVGYDEQYF. Here the CDR3 DNA reads TGTGCCAGCAGTCCCGGGCTAGCGGGAGTCGGGTACGACGAGCAGTACTTC.

The J gene is TRBJ1-1, the V gene TRBV2; the D gene is possibly TRBD1 (5 bases). This CDR3 has 13 residues. V dropped 7 bases and J dropped 1 base, with 10 bases sitting between them. CDR1 is SNHLY, CDR2 FYNNEI, per germline. CDR3: CASTRQQNTEAFF. The CDR3, as DNA: TGTGCCAGCACCCGACAGCAGAACACTGAAGCTTTCTTT.

V is TRBV6-1 and J is TRBJ2-7, with 12 nucleotides matching TRBD2. Looked up from germline, CDR1 is MNHNS and CDR2 is SASEGT. CDR3 length: 15 amino acids. The junction had 10 bases not matched to a gene; V was cut back by 4 bases and J by 9 bases. CDR3 coding DNA: TGTGCCAGCAGTGCCAAAACTAGCGGGAGGCCAGGGCAGTACTTC. Translating it yields CASSAKTSGRPGQYF.

The rearrangement links TRBV12-3 or TRBV12-4 to TRBJ2-7; D not resolved. The CDR3 has 16 amino acids. V gave up 5 bases and J gave up 0 bases, with 17 bases separating them. The CDR3 DNA reads TGTGCCAGCAGTCTCGCCAAGCTTGGCTACTCCTACGAGCAGTACTTC. It translates to CASSLAKLGYSYEQYF.

Of note for this clonotype: One end of the junction is discordant with germline, which a read error may explain. J is TRBJ2-7 and V is TRBV25-1; D is possibly TRBD1 (6 bases). This CDR3 comprises 17 residues. Germline V gives CDR1 MGHDK, CDR2 SYGVNS. In DNA, the CDR3 is TGCGCCAGCAGCCAAGATACGCACCGGGACACTACCTACGAGCAGTACTTC. Amino acid sequence: CASSQDTHRDTTYEQYF.

The genes are TRBV2 and TRBJ1-1; D is ambiguous. V lost 3 bases to trimming and J lost 0 bases, with 11 bases between them. Germline loops: CDR1 SNHLY, CDR2 FYNNEI. The length of the CDR3 is 15 residues. CDR3 residues: CASSEFDTLNTEAFF. The CDR3 nucleotides read TGTGCCAGCAGTGAGTTTGACACTCTGAACACTGAAGCTTTCTTT. Variable domain in full (rest from reference TRBV2 and TRBJ1-1): EPEVTQTPSHQVTQMGQEVILRCVPISNHLYFYWYRQILGQKVEFLVSFYNNEISEKSEIFDDQFSVERPDGSNFTLKIRSTKLEDSAMYFCASSEFDTLNTEAFFGQGTRLTVV.

Only one count was recorded for this clonotype. The chain employs TRBV9 and TRBJ2-6, with D unclear. Trimming took 0 bases from V and 9 from J, leaving 4 bases between them. This CDR3 region has 12 residues. Per the germline V gene, CDR1 is SGDLS and CDR2 is YYNGEE. CDR3 region: CASSVEDNVLTF. As DNA, the CDR3 is TGTGCCAGCAGCGTAGAGGACAACGTCCTGACTTTC.

The chain has TRBV14 and TRBJ1-2; TRBD1 aligns across 8 bases. The CDR3 is 15 residues long. The V and J ends lost 0 bases and 5 bases, in that order; junction bases with no gene match: 5. The germline CDR1 and CDR2 sequences are SGHDN and FVKESK. The CDR3 nucleotides read TGTGCCAGCAGCCAAGATGACAGGGGAGCGTATGGCTACACCTTC. As protein: CASSQDDRGAYGYTF.

This clonotype was detected many times. The chain joins TRBV19 to TRBJ1-5; D possibly corresponds to TRBD1 (5 bases). This CDR3 is 15 amino acids long. V lost 3 bases and J 0 bases, leaving 9 bases between the germline ends. CDR1 is LNHDA, CDR2 SQIVND, per germline (reference sequence). CDR3 sequence: CASSIAGFSNQPQHF. The CDR3 DNA reads as TGTGCCAGTAGTATCGCAGGGTTTAGCAATCAGCCCCAGCATTTT.

A few counts support this clonotype. V gene TRBV3-1 combines with J gene TRBJ1-1; tentative D call: TRBD1 (6 bases). Trimming took off 10 bases at V and 5 bases at J, with 11 bases between the two ends. The germline V gene has CDR1 LGHDT and CDR2 YNNKEL (reference sequence). The CDR3 loop spans 11 amino acids. CDR3 bases: TGTGCCACCATACAGGGAACTGAAGCTTTCTTT. This sequence encodes CATIQGTEAFF.

In its sample, this clonotype was seen a few times. The V and J genes are TRBV19 and TRBJ2-7, with D uncertain. Trimming cost V 3 bases and J 3 bases, with 12 bases left between them. The CDR3 runs to 14 residues. CDR1 is LNHDA and CDR2 is SQIVND in the germline V gene (reference sequence). For the CDR3, the DNA is TGTGCCAGTAGTATTGAGGCTAGTGGCTACGAGCAGTACTTC. The encoded protein is CASSIEASGYEQYF.

The CDR3: CAIHGGGVEGYTF. CDR3 nucleotide sequence: TGTGCCATCCACGGGGGCGGAGTGGAGGGCTACACCTTC. This chain connects TRBV10-3 to TRBJ1-2, with D maybe TRBD1 (6 bases). Germline V lookup: CDR1 ENHRY, CDR2 SYGVKD. The CDR3 extends over 13 amino acids. V was pared by 8 bases and J by 8 bases, with 18 bases between.

Comments on this clonotype: The junction and the germline gene differ at one end; a read error may be behind it. The chain is built from TRBV6-5 and TRBJ2-7; D is perhaps TRBD1 (6 bases). This CDR3 has 15 residues. CDR1 and CDR2 (germline): MNHEY, SVGAGI. CDR3 sequence (DNA): TGTGCCTGCAGCCGATCCGGGACACAGATCTACGAGCAGTACTTC. It yields the protein CACSRSGTQIYEQYF.

With respect to this clonotype: Possible read error: a much larger clone is one base away. The chain uses TRBV20-1 and TRBJ1-6, with a possible D match to TRBD1 (5 bases). The length of the CDR3 is 13 residues. The V end lost 8 bases, the J end lost 8 bases, and 16 bases lay between the germline ends. Germline V lookup: CDR1 DFQATT, CDR2 SNEGSKA (reference sequence). CDR3 residues: CSTRQLRDSPLHF. As DNA, the CDR3 is TGCAGTACCAGACAGCTTCGCGATTCACCCCTCCACTTT.

The V gene is TRBV10-3, the J gene TRBJ1-6; D is perhaps TRBD1 (6 bases). Germline V gene lookup returns CDR1 ENHRY and CDR2 SYGVKD. This CDR3 has 12 residues. V shed 0 bases and J shed 14 bases, with 8 bases lying between them. The CDR3 here is CAISESEGALHF. In nucleotides, the CDR3 is TGTGCCATCAGTGAGTCGGAGGGGGCCCTCCACTTT.

V gene TRBV25-1 combines with J gene TRBJ1-2, with 11 positions matching TRBD1. CDR1 is MGHDK and CDR2 is SYGVNS in the germline V gene. V was pared by 5 bases and J by 2 bases, with 7 bases of the junction left unmatched. CDR3 size: 16 residues. The CDR3 spells CASSTGTGGTNYGYTF. In DNA form, the CDR3 reads TGTGCCAGCAGTACCGGGACAGGGGGGACCAACTATGGCTACACCTTC.

The rearrangement joins TRBV12-3 or TRBV12-4 to TRBJ1-1, with D possibly matching TRBD1 (5 bases). The CDR3 contains 15 residues. V was clipped by 6 bases and J by 1 base, with 15 bases between them. CDR3 region: CASSYGWGKNTEAFF. The CDR3 coding sequence is TGTGCCAGCAGCTACGGATGGGGCAAGAACACTGAAGCTTTCTTT.